This TCR beta chain appears in the sequencing data of a study of long-term antiretroviral therapy in people with HIV (dated by TCRdb to 2022 to 2024). Context from the whole study: The earliest samples were collected approximately a decade before the 2015 WHO recommendation for immediate ART, a period when ART was typically delayed until CD4 counts fell. Among the approximately 32 participants with HIV, more than ten were female. A retrospective serial study tested whether ART initiation and durable HIV suppression were associated with changes in peripheral blood TRB repertoire composition and diversity. A total of about 190 cryopreserved PBMC samples were contributed to the cohort by 30 adults with confirmed HIV infection, with samples collected serially over a mean of approximately six years (range 1-12). No cross-contamination during QIAcube processing was seen in test extractions of a monoclonal T-cell line run alongside around 30 polyclonal samples.

The study at large found these results: The samples span the years 2004 to 2017, and the ART regimens used may be less effective than current regimens. At every time point, the repertoire was dominated by expanded TRB clones first identified before ART initiation, although this dominance fluctuated and, in many PLHIV, declined after ART. Since PBMC availability was limited, sequencing covered only the TCR beta chain, with no alpha chain pairing. Because cell numbers in pre-ART samples were limited, unsorted PBMC were profiled instead of sorted CD4+ and CD8+ T cells. Compared with controls, HIV repertoires had narrower CDR3 length ranges, and the network structure pointed to an antigen-experienced repertoire that shifted only slightly toward naive after ART. Starting ART was linked to a significant rise in TRB diversity, yet even after long-term ART the diversity remained significantly lower than in transplant donor controls. No data were available on ART adherence, viral resistance or therapy changes, limiting inferences about post-ART repertoire changes.

Participants were included only if at least one PBMC sample before ART initiation and at least two post-ART samples were available. Every participant with HIV received treatment in the United States of America. Before DNA extraction, cryopreserved samples containing about 0.9-10 million PBMC were thawed and washed. At the time of the earliest PBMC sample, participants with HIV were aged between about 20 and 60 years. Per participant, PBMC samples came from 1-4 timepoints prior to ART initiation and 2-8 timepoints following ART initiation, for a median of 7 samples. For every participant, serial HIV viral load, CD4+ T-cell count, ART history and demographic data were obtained. Using a Qiagen kit on a QIAcube, genomic DNA was extracted from unsorted PBMC, with samples processed in batches of 12. Taken from the germline V gene (reference sequence), the CDR1 and CDR2 loops are SEHNR and FQNEAQ. Inclusive of the bounding cysteine and phenylalanine, the CDR3 is 17 residues long. Just the 51-base CDR3 DNA is kept, in frame starting at base 1. Germline trimming amounts to 5 bases on V and 2 bases on J, with 15 as the count of junction bases outside the gene matches.

The immunoSEQ hsTCRB v3.0 assay was used at survey level resolution for TRB variable region sequencing. The targeted TRB sequencing depth was roughly 40,000-55,000 T-cell genomes per sample. An Illumina MiSeq with a v3 150-cycle kit was used to sequence the pooled TRB libraries. The authors' pipeline ran thus. Repertoire analysis was performed in R inside a reproducible Nextflow workflow that covered QC, data transformation and analysis. LymphoSeq2, an R package for AIRR-Seq data exploration, was used to implement custom analyses. Several samples that produced fewer than 5000 total TRB sequences were removed, so about 200 HIV repertoires were analyzed. Among the approximately 180 retained HIV repertoires, 55 to 65 were collected before ART initiation and 129 after ART initiation. Repertoires were downsampled to 5000 TRB nucleotide sequences, with summary statistics averaged over 100 downsampling iterations. The analysis kept only TRB sequences whose CDR3 regions were at least seven amino acids long. A Shannon entropy-derived clonality score and the Gini coefficient were used to measure diversity. In the repertoire networks, any two of the top 5000 CDR3 amino acid sequences were connected whenever the two sequences differed by an edit distance of one. For TRB CDR3 amino acid sequences, GLIPH2 was used to predict antigen specificity groups and MHC restriction. To flag known associations with CMV, EBV, HIV or tissue antigens, CDR3 amino acid sequences were compared against VDJdb and McPAS-TCR. Pre-ART, post-ART and control groups were compared with Wilcoxon signed-rank tests and Holm-Bonferroni correction. The source is immuneACCESS, and TCRdb retained only in-frame sequences with V and J called. Part of the clones is not carried over; for the studies checked, unresolved V genes explain less than half of this, and the remainder is unexplained. That table is the source of V, J and clone size, and D and trimming were worked out from the DNA. The sample has around 40,000 clones on record, around 85% of them singletons. 10% to 13% of the sample rests with the top ten.

This clone was seen a few times. The antigen it recognizes is unknown. No much larger clonotype is one base removed from it; base qualities were not supplied. The sample consisted of unsorted PBMCs, taken 2.2 years after starting antiretroviral therapy. The V and J genes are TRBV7-9 and TRBJ2-7; the junction holds 7 bases that match TRBD1. This TCR was recovered from a man aged 18 to 30 with HIV. The CDR3 is CASSENRGRSLPYEQYF. The DNA sequence is TGTGCCAGCAGCGAGAACAGGGGCCGCTCCCTCCCCTACGAGCAGTACTTC.